This T cell receptor (beta chain) derives from a study of cytotoxic CD8 clonotypes in ibrutinib-treated CLL. Libraries were prepared by immunoSEQ multiplex PCR; TCRdb keeps only in-frame clonotypes and omits some of them. The sample lists about 310,000 clones; just under 80% were seen once. Points from the study as a whole: Clonotypes that were public were uncommon, and they contracted or stayed stable on treatment.

V was clipped by 6 bases and J by 8 bases, with 16 bases between them. In germline, CDR1 is KGHSH, CDR2 LQKENI. CDR3 size: 13 residues. Remarks on this clone: The antigen is not known.

The starting material was PBMCs, obtained before ibrutinib treatment. The chain uses TRBV18 and TRBJ1-2, with D unresolved. The TCR sequence derives from a human donor with chronic lymphocytic leukemia. The CDR3 here is CASSPRPAEGYTF. The CDR3 region has the DNA TGTGCCAGCTCGCCAAGGCCAGCTGAAGGCTACACCTTC.